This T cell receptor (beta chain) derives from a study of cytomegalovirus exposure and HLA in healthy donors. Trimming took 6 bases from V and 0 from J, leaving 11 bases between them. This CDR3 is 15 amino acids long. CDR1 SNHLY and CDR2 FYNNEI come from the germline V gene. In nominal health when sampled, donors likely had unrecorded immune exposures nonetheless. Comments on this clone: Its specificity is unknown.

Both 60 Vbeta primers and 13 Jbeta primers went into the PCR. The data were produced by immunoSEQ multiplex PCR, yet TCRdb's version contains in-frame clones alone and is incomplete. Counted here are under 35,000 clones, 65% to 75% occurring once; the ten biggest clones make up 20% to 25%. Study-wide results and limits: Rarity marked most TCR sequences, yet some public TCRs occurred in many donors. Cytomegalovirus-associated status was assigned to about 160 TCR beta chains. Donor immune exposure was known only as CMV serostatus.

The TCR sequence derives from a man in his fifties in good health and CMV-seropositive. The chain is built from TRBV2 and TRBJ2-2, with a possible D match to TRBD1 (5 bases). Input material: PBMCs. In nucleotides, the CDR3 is TGTGCCAGCAGCCGACAGTTCGCGAACACCGGGGAGCTGTTTTTT. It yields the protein CASSRQFANTGELFF.